Each of the 17 T cell receptor beta chains below was sequenced from the same sample in a study of CD8+ T cells in alopecia areata. RNA was extracted and reverse transcribed into cDNA as the sequencing template. TCRdb keeps only in-frame clones here, not all; method: immunoSEQ multiplex PCR. The data contain 200,000 to 250,000 clones, more than 45% of them singletons. Specified treatment: oral pan-JAK inhibitor, 5-10 mg twice daily. Sequencing was performed on CD4+ T cells sorted from blood, taken at week 4, from a patient treated with tofacitinib. Receptor source: a human donor with alopecia areata.

This clone was picked up a small number of times. V usage is TRBV29-1 and J usage is TRBJ2-5, with TRBD1 as a possible D gene (5 bases). Germline V CDR1 and CDR2: SQVTM, ANQGSEA. The CDR3 extends over 12 amino acids. V was clipped by 2 bases and J by 2 bases, with 6 bases between them. The CDR3 nucleotides read TGCAGCGTTGAAAAGGGGCAAGAGACCCAGTACTTC. Its translation is CSVEKGQETQYF.

This clone has a handful of counts. The rearrangement links TRBV7-2 to TRBJ2-5; D call uncertain. The germline gives CDR1 SGHTA, CDR2 FQGNSA. The V and J ends lost 8 bases and 2 bases respectively, with 9 bases between them. The CDR3 sequence is 12 residues long. The CDR3, as DNA: TGTGCCAGCGGGGAATCACAAGAGACCCAGTACTTC. This sequence encodes CASGESQETQYF.

This sequence joins TRBV29-1 and TRBJ2-1; 12 nucleotides agree with TRBD1. Looked up from germline, CDR1 is SQVTM and CDR2 is ANQGSEA. This CDR3 is 15 amino acids long. The J segment lost 9 bases and the V segment lost 8 bases, leaving 14 bases of the junction unmatched. The DNA for the CDR3 is TGCAGCATTTGGGACCGGGACAGGGGGCCGGGTGAGCAGTTCTTC. It yields the protein CSIWDRDRGPGEQFF.

On this clone itself: Other DNA sequences in the same sample also yield this CDR3. The chain carries TRBV6-5 and TRBJ1-2; possible D gene TRBD1, 5 bases. The CDR3 totals 12 residues. The V gene lost 0 bases and the J gene lost 6 bases, with 5 bases spanning the gap. Germline CDR1 reads MNHEY; CDR2 reads SVGAGI. This chain's CDR3 is CASSYSGDGYTF. In DNA form, the CDR3 reads TGTGCCAGCAGTTACTCAGGGGATGGCTACACCTTC.

This clone was detected once. Relative to the germline gene, one junction end is altered; a read error may explain this. This sample also contains other DNA sequences that code for the same CDR3. The V call is TRBV29-1, the J call TRBJ1-5; no definite D call. The CDR3 contains 13 residues. From germline, CDR1 is SQVTM and CDR2 ANQGSEA. The DNA for the CDR3 is TGCAGCGTGGAAGAAAATAGCAATCAGCCCCAGCATTTT. Amino acids: CSVEENSNQPQHF.

V is TRBV7-8 and J is TRBJ1-5; TRBD1 is a possible D gene (5 bases). The germline CDR1 and CDR2 sequences are SGHVS and FQNEAQ. The length of the CDR3 is 16 residues. Trimming removed 1 base at V and 2 bases at J, with 12 bases between. CDR3 region: CASSLGGGLGNQPQHF. The CDR3 nucleotides are TGTGCCAGCAGCTTAGGTGGGGGTTTGGGCAATCAGCCCCAGCATTTT.

Regarding this clone: The sample carries other DNA sequences with the same CDR3. The gene calls are TRBV7-9 and TRBJ1-2, with TRBD1 matching over 8 bases. In germline, CDR1 is SEHNR, CDR2 FQNEAQ (reference sequence). There are 13 residues in the CDR3. J lost 6 bases, V lost 5 bases, and 5 bases had no gene match. CDR3 sequence reads: CASSPPGGNGYTF. The CDR3 region has the DNA TGTGCCAGCAGCCCGCCAGGGGGCAATGGCTACACCTTC.

This clone was observed a handful of times. The chain has TRBV29-1 and TRBJ2-2, with a weak D call TRBD1 (5 bases). The germline V gene encodes CDR1 SQVTM and CDR2 ANQGSEA. V was clipped by 3 bases and J by 1 base, with 6 bases between them. The length of the CDR3 is 13 residues. CDR3 bases: TGCAGCGTTGACACAGGGAACACCGGGGAGCTGTTTTTT. Encoded protein: CSVDTGNTGELFF.

The rearrangement links TRBV28 to TRBJ2-1; 10 bases are shared with TRBD2. In germline, CDR1 is MDHEN, CDR2 SYDVKM. The CDR3 contains 14 residues. V lost 8 bases to trimming and J lost 6 bases; unmatched junction nucleotides: 7. The CDR3 nucleotides read TGTGCCAGCGGGCTAGCGGGGGCCCGCAATGAGCAGTTCTTC. The encoded protein is CASGLAGARNEQFF.

This clone came up a few times. The V call is TRBV9, the J call TRBJ2-1; 8 nucleotides align to TRBD2. CDR3 length: 16 residues. Germline V gene lookup returns CDR1 SGDLS and CDR2 YYNGEE. V lost 3 bases and J lost 1; bases outside the gene matches: 6. The CDR3 loop reads CASSAFGGGSYNEQFF. The CDR3 bases are TGTGCCAGCAGCGCATTTGGCGGGGGGTCCTACAATGAGCAGTTCTTC.

This chain links TRBV2 with TRBJ1-2, with 8 nucleotides matching TRBD1. The CDR3 totals 16 residues. With V trimmed by 1 base and J by 2 bases, 6 bases remained unmatched. Germline CDR1 is SNHLY and CDR2 is FYNNEI. CDR3 sequence: CASSEERQGRNYGYTF. The CDR3, as DNA: TGTGCCAGCAGTGAAGAGCGACAGGGGCGAAACTATGGCTACACCTTC. The entire variable domain, with the rest obtained from reference TRBV2 and TRBJ1-2, is as follows: EPEVTQTPSHQVTQMGQEVILRCVPISNHLYFYWYRQILGQKVEFLVSFYNNEISEKSEIFDDQFSVERPDGSNFTLKIRSTKLEDSAMYFCASSEERQGRNYGYTFGSGTRLTVV.

CDR3 coding DNA: TGTGCCTGGAGTGGTAGCGGGGTATCCTGGCAGTACTTC. Translating gives CAWSGSGVSWQYF. V usage is TRBV30 and J usage is TRBJ2-7; TRBD2 matches 8 bases. J was trimmed by 9 bases and V by 1 base; bases with no gene match: 8. The V gene's germline CDR1 is GTSNPN and CDR2 SVGIG (reference sequence). The CDR3 loop spans 13 amino acids.

The chain combines TRBV7-2 with TRBJ1-1, with 7 positions matching TRBD1. The V gene's germline CDR1 is SGHTA and CDR2 FQGNSA. Unmatched junction bases numbered 3, after V lost 1 base and J lost 4 bases. CDR3 size: 14 residues. CDR3 amino acids: CASSLDNRGTEAFF. DNA for the CDR3: TGTGCCAGCAGCTTAGATAACAGGGGCACTGAAGCTTTCTTT.

This clone is a singleton in its sample. This chain connects TRBV11-2 to TRBJ2-7; 7 positions match TRBD1. V was pared by 6 bases and J by 4 bases, with 9 bases of the junction left unmatched. CDR3 length: 14 amino acids. Germline V gene data show CDR1 as SGHAT and CDR2 as FQNNGV. The CDR3 region is CASREPGTEYEQYF. Here the CDR3 DNA reads TGTGCCAGCAGGGAGCCCGGGACAGAGTACGAGCAGTACTTC.

This clone was seen a single time. The chain joins TRBV29-1 to TRBJ1-2; D is uncertain. The CDR3 extends over 12 amino acids. CDR1 is SQVTM, CDR2 ANQGSEA, per germline. V was pared by 1 base and J by 2 bases, with 5 bases between. CDR3 residues: CSVEAENYGYTF. In nucleotides, the CDR3 is TGCAGCGTTGAAGCAGAGAACTATGGCTACACCTTC. The variable domain in full, with the rest retrieved from reference TRBV29-1 and TRBJ1-2, is SAVISQKPSRDICQRGTSLTIQCQVDSQVTMMFWYRQQPGQSLTLIATANQGSEATYESGFVIDKFPISRPNLTFSTLTVSNMSPEDSSIYLCSVEAENYGYTFGSGTRLTVV.

This clone occurred a few times. CDR3 nucleotide sequence: TGCAGCGTTGGACAGACGGTAGGCACAGATACGCAGTATTTT. It specifies CSVGQTVGTDTQYF. The chain recombines TRBV29-1 with TRBJ2-3, with D possibly being TRBD1 (5 bases). The germline V gene has CDR1 SQVTM and CDR2 ANQGSEA. There are 14 residues in the CDR3. Trimming removed 4 bases from V and 1 base from J, with 12 bases in between.

V gene TRBV7-8 combines with J gene TRBJ2-5; 10 positions match TRBD2. V gave up 6 bases and J gave up 2 bases; unmatched junction bases: 9. This CDR3 region has 16 residues. Germline CDR1 is SGHVS and CDR2 is FQNEAQ. This chain's CDR3 is CASSLGLAELQETQYF. In nucleotides, the CDR3 is TGTGCCAGCAGTCTCGGACTAGCGGAATTGCAAGAGACCCAGTACTTC.